Listed here are 10 T cell receptor beta chains from one sample, sequenced in a study of graft-versus-host responses after intestinal transplantation. TCRdb's table, derived via immunoSEQ multiplex PCR, lists solely in-frame clones and lacks some. There are 43,000 or so clones in the sample; over 85% occur only once, and 1.5% to 2% lies in the top ten. Sequenced here: PBMCs, sampled around 350 days after intestinal transplant. The receptor source for this set is a human patient who received an intestinal transplant, so some T cells may come from the graft donor.

The chain combines TRBV28 with TRBJ2-3; maybe TRBD1 (5 bases). The length of the CDR3 is 15 residues. Germline assignment: CDR1 MDHEN and CDR2 SYDVKM. Trimming removed 10 bases from V and 2 bases from J, with 19 bases in between. CDR3 protein: CATLESGHLTDTQYF. In DNA form, the CDR3 reads TGTGCCACTTTAGAGTCCGGACACCTCACAGATACGCAGTATTTT.

The CDR3 sequence is CASSLAGGGAQFF. CDR3 bases: TGTGCCAGCAGCTTAGCAGGCGGGGGTGCCCAGTTCTTC. The chain combines TRBV7-6 with TRBJ2-1; 7 nucleotides match TRBD2. The CDR3 is made up of 13 amino acids. Germline CDR1 is SGHVS and CDR2 is FNYEAQ. The junction had 6 bases not matched to a gene; V was cut back by 0 bases and J by 13 bases. The full variable domain, its missing parts supplied by reference TRBV7-6 and TRBJ2-1, is GAGVSQSPRYKVTKRGQDVALRCDPISGHVSLYWYRQALGQGPEFLTYFNYEAQQDKSGLPNDRFSAERPEGSISTLTIQRTEQRDSAMYRCASSLAGGGAQFFGPGTRLTVL.

V gene TRBV27 combines with J gene TRBJ2-1; 8 bases agree with TRBD1. Germline trimming cut 5 bases from V and 9 bases from J; bases unmatched to any gene: 3. This CDR3 has 12 amino acids. Germline V gene sequence: CDR1 MNHEY, CDR2 SMNVEV (reference sequence). The CDR3 region is CASSGTGLEQFF. CDR3 DNA: TGTGCCAGCAGTGGGACAGGTCTTGAGCAGTTCTTC.

The V and J genes are TRBV2 and TRBJ2-5, with TRBD2 matching over 12 bases. Germline-derived CDR1 and CDR2 are SNHLY and FYNNEI. V lost 8 bases and J lost 5; bases outside the gene matches: 6. The CDR3 covers 14 residues. CDR3 coding DNA: TGTGCCAGCGTAGGACTAGCGGGACGGGAGACCCAGTACTTC. Translated, it gives CASVGLAGRETQYF.

This chain joins TRBV2 and TRBJ1-1; the D is unclear. CDR3 size: 13 residues. CDR1 SNHLY and CDR2 FYNNEI come from the germline V gene. V lost 4 bases to trimming and J lost 1 base, with 7 bases between them. CDR3 bases: TGTGCCAGCAGTGGGACGGCGAACACTGAAGCTTTCTTT. Protein product: CASSGTANTEAFF.

The chain has TRBV10-3 and TRBJ2-3; D may correspond to TRBD1 or TRBD2 (7 bases each). Trimming pared 6 bases from V and 3 bases from J, leaving 22 bases between. Germline CDR1 and CDR2: ENHRY and SYGVKD. The CDR3 has 17 amino acids. The CDR3 protein is CAIRKSPRGRETDTQYF. The CDR3 DNA is TGTGCCATCAGGAAAAGCCCGAGGGGGCGGGAGACAGATACGCAGTATTTT.

DNA of the CDR3: TGTGCCAGCAGCCCAGGACAGGGGACCTACGAGCAGTACTTC. Protein: CASSPGQGTYEQYF. The chain links TRBV7-9 to TRBJ2-7, with TRBD1 matching 9 bases. Germline values: CDR1 SEHNR, CDR2 FQNEAQ (reference sequence). Trimming at V came to 5 bases and at J to 2 bases, leaving 4 bases not matched to a gene. The CDR3 length is 14 residues.

This sequence joins TRBV5-6 and TRBJ2-5; TRBD1 aligns across 7 bases. V shed 4 bases, J shed 7 bases, and the junction held 4 bases outside the gene matches. CDR1 is SGHDT, CDR2 YYEEEE, per germline. CDR3 length: 12 residues. The CDR3 loop reads CASSLPGGTQYF. The CDR3 nucleotides read TGTGCCAGCAGCCTCCCAGGGGGGACCCAGTACTTC. The variable domain in full, completed from reference TRBV5-6 and TRBJ2-5, reads DAGVTQSPTHLIKTRGQQVTLRCSPKSGHDTVSWYQQALGQGPQFIFQYYEEEERQRGNFPDRFSGHQFPNYSSELNVNALLLGDSALYLCASSLPGGTQYFGPGTRLLVL.

J is TRBJ2-7 and V is TRBV9, with 10 bases lining up with TRBD2. The CDR3 length is 14 residues. The trim removed 2 bases at V and 5 bases at J, leaving 4 bases unmatched. CDR1 and CDR2 from the germline V gene are SGDLS and YYNGEE. The CDR3 coding sequence is TGTGCCAGCAGCGTTGCTAGCGGGGGCAACGAGCAGTACTTC. Translated, it gives CASSVASGGNEQYF.

The chain links TRBV7-3 to TRBJ2-1, with D perhaps matching TRBD2 (6 bases). This CDR3 has 14 residues. Deletions cut 2 bases from V and 3 bases from J, with 8 bases between. Germline-derived CDR1 and CDR2 are SGHTA and FQGTGA. The CDR3 is CASSLAGIYNEQFF. CDR3 DNA sequence: TGTGCCAGCAGCTTAGCGGGGATCTACAATGAGCAGTTCTTC.